A selection of T cell receptor beta chains follows, all from one sample in a study of post-analysis software for immune sequencing data. Each CDR3 protein gets one entry after TCRdb re-called the PCR reads with MiXCR. The sample has fewer than 850,000 distinct CDR3 sequences; less than 35% are singletons. Sequences were obtained from blood. These receptor sequences come from a girl aged 10 to 17 with multiple sclerosis. Each CDR3 is given with its conserved first and last residue. Fields, in order: clone size, D gene, J gene, V gene, CDR3 protein, CDR3 DNA. D genes are given only for firm matches. A row's size may be missing; if present it is once, few, many or a size class.

clone_size: many
d_call: .
j_call: TRBJ2-7
v_call: TRBV7-6
cdr3_aa: CASSLLPPDEQYF
cdr3_nt: TGTGCCAGCAGCTTGTTACCCCCTGACGAGCAGTACTTC

clone_size: .
d_call: TRBD2
j_call: TRBJ2-2
v_call: TRBV7-2
cdr3_aa: CASSLVGRATGELFF
cdr3_nt: TGTGCCAGCAGCTTGGTCGGGAGGGCCACCGGGGAGCTGTTTTTT

clone_size: .
d_call: .
j_call: TRBJ2-1
v_call: TRBV10-3
cdr3_aa: CAISESRDAYNEQFF
cdr3_nt: TGTGCCATCAGTGAGTCAAGAGACGCCTACAATGAGCAGTTCTTC

clone_size: few
d_call: .
j_call: TRBJ1-4
v_call: TRBV7-2
cdr3_aa: CASSSYGGNEKLFF
cdr3_nt: TGTGCCAGCAGCTCCTATGGGGGTAATGAAAAACTGTTTTTT

clone_size: few
d_call: TRBD2
j_call: TRBJ2-5
v_call: TRBV2
cdr3_aa: CAGQPTSDGTQYF
cdr3_nt: TGTGCCGGCCAGCCGACTAGCGACGGGACCCAGTACTTC

clone_size: few
d_call: .
j_call: TRBJ2-7
v_call: TRBV20-1
cdr3_aa: CSARDPAMHYEQYF
cdr3_nt: TGCAGTGCTAGAGATCCGGCGATGCACTACGAGCAGTACTTC

clone_size: many
d_call: .
j_call: TRBJ2-7
v_call: TRBV29-1
cdr3_aa: CSVRRRDTYEQYF
cdr3_nt: TGCAGCGTGCGCCGCCGGGATACCTACGAGCAGTACTTC

clone_size: .
d_call: .
j_call: TRBJ1-4
v_call: TRBV7-9
cdr3_aa: CASSGGARMEKLFF
cdr3_nt: TGTGCCAGCAGCGGGGGGGCGAGGATGGAAAAACTGTTTTTT

clone_size: .
d_call: .
j_call: TRBJ2-1
v_call: TRBV11-2
cdr3_aa: CASSLWSSSYNEQFF
cdr3_nt: TGTGCCAGCAGCTTATGGTCCAGTTCCTACAATGAGCAGTTCTTC

clone_size: .
d_call: .
j_call: TRBJ2-1
v_call: TRBV20-1
cdr3_aa: CSAYREPVSGEQFF
cdr3_nt: TGCAGTGCTTACCGGGAGCCCGTATCTGGTGAGCAGTTCTTC

clone_size: .
d_call: TRBD1
j_call: TRBJ1-5
v_call: TRBV10-3
cdr3_aa: CAIARTGGNQPQHF
cdr3_nt: TGTGCCATCGCAAGGACAGGGGGTAATCAGCCCCAGCATTTT

clone_size: .
d_call: .
j_call: TRBJ2-3
v_call: TRBV6-6
cdr3_aa: CASTGRGTDAQYF
cdr3_nt: TGTGCCAGCACCGGCAGGGGAACAGATGCGCAGTATTTT

clone_size: many
d_call: .
j_call: TRBJ2-1
v_call: TRBV7-2
cdr3_aa: CASSPRRGLNNEQFF
cdr3_nt: TGTGCCAGCAGCCCCAGGAGGGGACTTAACAATGAGCAGTTCTTC

clone_size: once
d_call: .
j_call: TRBJ1-5
v_call: TRBV2
cdr3_aa: CASSERTRRTGNQPQHF
cdr3_nt: TGTGCCAGCAGCGAAAGAACACGGCGTACGGGCAATCAGCCCCAGCATTTT

clone_size: .
d_call: TRBD2
j_call: TRBJ2-4
v_call: TRBV20-1
cdr3_aa: CSASRLAENIQYF
cdr3_nt: TGCAGTGCCAGTCGACTAGCGGAAAACATTCAGTACTTC

clone_size: few
d_call: .
j_call: TRBJ2-7
v_call: TRBV6-2/TRBV6-3
cdr3_aa: CASSYSGGKLNYEQYF
cdr3_nt: TGTGCCAGCAGTTACTCGGGCGGGAAGCTTAACTACGAGCAGTACTTC

clone_size: .
d_call: .
j_call: TRBJ1-1
v_call: TRBV20-1
cdr3_aa: CSAKPEGWGNTEAFF
cdr3_nt: TGCAGTGCGAAACCTGAGGGGTGGGGGAACACTGAAGCTTTCTTT

clone_size: many
d_call: .
j_call: TRBJ2-7
v_call: TRBV6-6
cdr3_aa: CASSSPTGNEQYF
cdr3_nt: TGTGCCAGCAGTTCTCCTACTGGCAACGAGCAGTACTTC

clone_size: .
d_call: TRBD2
j_call: TRBJ2-3
v_call: TRBV6-5
cdr3_aa: CASRYRLAGGSTDTQYF
cdr3_nt: TGTGCCAGCAGATATCGACTAGCGGGAGGTAGCACAGATACGCAGTATTTT

clone_size: .
d_call: .
j_call: TRBJ1-6
v_call: TRBV28
cdr3_aa: CASSLFGDRSPLHF
cdr3_nt: TGTGCCAGCAGTTTGTTTGGCGACCGTTCACCCCTCCACTTT

clone_size: once
d_call: .
j_call: TRBJ2-5
v_call: TRBV5-1
cdr3_aa: CASSNGEASLGETQYF
cdr3_nt: TGCGCCAGCAGCAATGGGGAGGCTAGTTTGGGAGAGACCCAGTACTTC

clone_size: .
d_call: TRBD1
j_call: TRBJ2-5
v_call: TRBV5-1
cdr3_aa: CATARTGVIETQYF
cdr3_nt: TGCGCCACAGCCCGGACAGGGGTTATTGAGACCCAGTACTTC

clone_size: many
d_call: .
j_call: TRBJ2-3
v_call: TRBV27
cdr3_aa: CASSLGSGTDTQYF
cdr3_nt: TGTGCCAGCAGTTTGGGGTCGGGCACAGATACGCAGTATTTT

clone_size: few
d_call: .
j_call: TRBJ2-5
v_call: TRBV25-1
cdr3_aa: CASWKETQYF
cdr3_nt: TGTGCCAGCTGGAAGGAGACCCAGTACTTC